Included here is one TCR beta chain sequence, with context. Its antigen specificity is not known. Within one base of it there is no much larger clone, and no base qualities were kept. Library generation was performed with the immunoSEQ multiplex PCR assay. TCRdb's version of the immuneACCESS table is confined to in-frame rearrangements and falls short of the full clone set. An unresolved V gene accounts for under half of the shortfall where checked; the remainder is of unknown origin. This sample has about 79,000 clones in its table, and about 91% of those were observed once. The top ten clonotypes cover approximately 0.4% of the sample. The CDR3 spans 14 residues, from the cysteine through the phenylalanine. Just CDR3 DNA is preserved here, 42 bases in frame from base 1. Per the germline V gene (reference sequence), MNHEY is the CDR1 and SMNVEV is the CDR2. V is trimmed back by 6 bases and J by 0 bases, and the junction contains 2 bases that no gene match accounts for.

The sample belongs to a study of technical replicates of blood from a handful of donors (dated by TCRdb to the late 2010s). The material sequenced was T cells isolated from PBMCs. The sequence is built from TRBV27 and TRBJ1-5; 7 bases in between match TRBD1. The source is a human donor in good health. Some clones in this sample may be carry-over from other donors' samples. The CDR3 amino acid sequence is: CASRTGVSNQPQHF. The nucleotides read TGTGCCAGCAGAACAGGGGTTAGCAATCAGCCCCAGCATTTT.